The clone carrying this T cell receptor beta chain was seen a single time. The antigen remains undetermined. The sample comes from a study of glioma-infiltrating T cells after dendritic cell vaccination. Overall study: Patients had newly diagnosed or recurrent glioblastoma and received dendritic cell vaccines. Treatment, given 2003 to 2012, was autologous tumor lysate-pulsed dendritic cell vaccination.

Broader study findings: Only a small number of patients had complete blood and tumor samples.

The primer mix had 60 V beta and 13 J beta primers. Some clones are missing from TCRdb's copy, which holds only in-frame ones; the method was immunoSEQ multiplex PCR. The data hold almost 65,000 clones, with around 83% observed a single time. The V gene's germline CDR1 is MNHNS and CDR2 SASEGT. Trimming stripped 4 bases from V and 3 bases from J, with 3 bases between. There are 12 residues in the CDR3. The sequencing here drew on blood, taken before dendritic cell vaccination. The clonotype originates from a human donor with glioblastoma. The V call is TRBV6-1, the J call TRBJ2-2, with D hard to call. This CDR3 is CASSAYTGELFF. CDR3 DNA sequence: TGTGCCAGCAGTGCTTACACCGGGGAGCTGTTTTTT.